The 30 T cell receptor beta chains listed next were all sequenced from one sample in a study of shared clonotypes between healthy human individuals. CD45RO negativity and positive selection for CCR7 defined naive CD8 cells, a population that excluded terminally differentiated effector memory CD45RA+ cells. Profiled with immunoSEQ multiplex PCR; TCRdb holds only in-frame clones, not every one. This sample has approximately 1.9 million clones, with roughly 95% found just once. The specimen was naive CD8+ T cells from PBMCs. Every receptor here comes from a man aged 18 to 29 in good health. Some clones in this sample may be carry-over from other donors' samples.

Only one count was recorded for this clone. The chain combines TRBV6-6 with TRBJ2-7, with D possibly matching TRBD2 (5 bases). The CDR3 loop spans 16 amino acids. CDR1 is MNHNY, CDR2 SVGAGI, per germline (reference sequence). Trimming pared 2 bases from V and 3 bases from J, leaving 17 bases between. CDR3 residues: CASSYTRVSTDYEQYF. The CDR3 coding sequence is TGTGCCAGCAGTTACACTAGGGTATCCACGGACTACGAGCAGTACTTC.

The chain employs TRBV28 and TRBJ2-7, with D unresolved. The CDR3 covers 13 residues. Trimming cost V 3 bases and J 7 bases, with 13 bases left between them. Germline V gene data show CDR1 as MDHEN and CDR2 as SYDVKM. CDR3 nucleotides: TGTGCCAGCAGTTTGATTGAACTCGATGAGCAGTACTTC. Translating gives CASSLIELDEQYF.

The chain links TRBV11-2 to TRBJ2-2; D is possibly TRBD2 (7 bases). The V end was cut by 10 bases, the J end by 2 bases, with 17 bases between. From germline, CDR1 is SGHAT and CDR2 FQNNGV. The CDR3 covers 15 residues. The CDR3 is CAIKGGRDNTGELFF. The CDR3 nucleotides read TGTGCCATCAAGGGGGGGCGAGATAACACCGGGGAGCTGTTTTTT.

The rearrangement links TRBV27 to TRBJ1-1; possibly TRBD1 for D (6 bases). This CDR3 region has 18 residues. The germline V and J ends were trimmed by 0 bases and 1 base, with 18 bases remaining between them. In germline, CDR1 is MNHEY, CDR2 SMNVEV (reference sequence). The CDR3 DNA is TGTGCCAGCAGTTTATCCCCTTCCCAGGGGATAAGGAACACTGAAGCTTTCTTT. Its translation: CASSLSPSQGIRNTEAFF.

The genes are TRBV5-1 and TRBJ2-7, with TRBD1 identical over 9 bases. Germline loops: CDR1 SGHRS, CDR2 YFSETQ. The CDR3 is 19 residues long. V lost 4 bases and J lost 2; bases outside the gene matches: 19. CDR3: CASSHKDSITGGETYEQYF. The DNA for the CDR3 is TGCGCCAGCAGCCATAAAGACTCGATAACAGGGGGCGAAACCTACGAGCAGTACTTC.

The V gene is TRBV6-5, the J gene TRBJ2-4, with 7 positions matching TRBD2. The germline V gene has CDR1 MNHEY and CDR2 SVGAGI. Losses at the gene ends were 5 bases for V and 7 bases for J; bases not matched to a gene: 8. The CDR3 runs to 14 residues. The DNA of the CDR3 is TGTGCCAGCAGTCGGGGGGAGGGATGGAACATTCAGTACTTC. Amino acid sequence: CASSRGEGWNIQYF.

The rearrangement joins TRBV5-6 to TRBJ2-2, with no clear D. The CDR3 is 12 residues long. The germline V gene encodes CDR1 SGHDT and CDR2 YYEEEE. V lost 0 bases and J lost 6, with 3 bases in between. As DNA, the CDR3 is TGTGCCAGCAGCTTGGATGCCGGGGAGCTGTTTTTT. Translation: CASSLDAGELFF. Full variable domain (remainder filled in from reference TRBV5-6 and TRBJ2-2): DAGVTQSPTHLIKTRGQQVTLRCSPKSGHDTVSWYQQALGQGPQFIFQYYEEEERQRGNFPDRFSGHQFPNYSSELNVNALLLGDSALYLCASSLDAGELFFGEGSRLTVL.

The genes are TRBV11-2 and TRBJ2-6; 9 nucleotides agree with TRBD1. The CDR3 is made up of 17 amino acids. V dropped 1 base and J dropped 3; count of bases not matched to a gene: 4. Germline CDR1 is SGHAT and CDR2 is FQNNGV. The chain's CDR3 is CASSLGDRVSGANVLTF. The CDR3 DNA follows: TGTGCCAGCAGCTTAGGGGACAGGGTGAGTGGGGCCAACGTCCTGACTTTC.

The chain uses TRBV11-2 and TRBJ2-3, with 9 bases lining up with TRBD1. This CDR3 is built from 15 residues. Unmatched junction bases numbered 3, after V lost 5 bases and J lost 0 bases. CDR1 SGHAT and CDR2 FQNNGV come from the germline V gene. CDR3: CASSPGQGSTDTQYF. The CDR3 DNA sequence: TGTGCCAGCAGCCCGGGACAGGGTAGCACAGATACGCAGTATTTT.

V is TRBV6-4 and J is TRBJ2-7, with D maybe TRBD1 (6 bases). The ends were cut back, 4 bases at V and 2 bases at J, with 15 bases in the middle. CDR3 length equals 15 residues. CDR1 is MRHNA, CDR2 SNTAGT, per germline. In nucleotides, the CDR3 is TGTGCCAGCAGTGGGACTGGGGGCAGAGCCTACGAGCAGTACTTC. Translated: CASSGTGGRAYEQYF.

This clone was seen once. The chain combines TRBV5-6 with TRBJ1-2; no clear D gene. This CDR3 comprises 14 residues. The germline CDR1 and CDR2 sequences are SGHDT and YYEEEE. The V and J ends lost 4 bases and 8 bases respectively, with 18 bases between them. The CDR3 DNA sequence: TGTGCCAGCAGCGGCTCGGGCGCTTACTGGGGCTACACCTTC. Translation: CASSGSGAYWGYTF. Variable domain in full (rest from reference TRBV5-6 and TRBJ1-2): DAGVTQSPTHLIKTRGQQVTLRCSPKSGHDTVSWYQQALGQGPQFIFQYYEEEERQRGNFPDRFSGHQFPNYSSELNVNALLLGDSALYLCASSGSGAYWGYTFGSGTRLTVV.

This rearrangement joins TRBV7-2 to TRBJ2-7, with 9 bases identical to TRBD1. The CDR3 is made up of 17 amino acids. After removal of 3 bases from V and 0 bases from J, the junction contained 9 bases not matched to a gene. Germline CDR1 and CDR2: SGHTA and FQGNSA. The CDR3 nucleotides read TGTGCCAGCAGCTTCGCCCCCGACAGGGGGTTCTCCTACGAGCAGTACTTC. Its protein is CASSFAPDRGFSYEQYF.

The chain joins TRBV5-1 to TRBJ2-7; unclear D gene. The CDR3 spans 15 residues. Deletions cut 2 bases from V and 3 bases from J, with 15 bases between. Germline V gene data show CDR1 as SGHRS and CDR2 as YFSETQ. The chain's CDR3 is CASSFPGRTDYEQYF. In DNA, the CDR3 is TGCGCCAGCAGCTTCCCAGGACGGACCGACTACGAGCAGTACTTC.

This clone was recorded only once. The chain uses TRBV28 and TRBJ1-4; D is unclear. The CDR3 totals 16 residues. V lost 3 bases, J lost 2 bases, and 13 bases lay in between. Germline CDR1 reads MDHEN; CDR2 reads SYDVKM. CDR3 residues: CASSFRKPATNEKLFF. In nucleotides, the CDR3 is TGTGCCAGCAGTTTCAGGAAACCAGCGACTAATGAAAAACTGTTTTTT.

The rearrangement joins TRBV2 to TRBJ1-3, with 8 bases that match TRBD1. The CDR3 totals 15 residues. Looked up from germline, CDR1 is SNHLY and CDR2 is FYNNEI. With 4 bases clipped from V and 2 bases from J, the junction kept 4 bases outside the gene matches. The CDR3 spells CASSGLDRAGNTIYF. CDR3 nucleotide sequence: TGTGCCAGCAGTGGGCTGGACAGGGCTGGAAACACCATATATTTT.

This chain connects TRBV9 to TRBJ2-1, with TRBD2 matching 11 bases. Germline V gives CDR1 SGDLS, CDR2 YYNGEE. Trimming cost V 4 bases and J 1 base; bases outside gene matches: 4. The CDR3 runs 16 residues. This CDR3 reads CASSPLAGGSYNEQFF. The CDR3 DNA sequence: TGTGCCAGCAGCCCATTAGCGGGAGGGTCCTACAATGAGCAGTTCTTC.

Turning to this clone: At the DNA level, this CDR3 is encoded by other sequences in the same sample as well. The chain links TRBV7-9 to TRBJ2-7, with TRBD1 identical over 8 bases. The CDR3 sequence is 14 residues long. V shed 4 bases and J 4 bases; nucleotides not matched to a gene: 6. Germline CDR1 and CDR2: SEHNR and FQNEAQ (reference sequence). The CDR3 loop is CASSSTGTGYEQYF. CDR3 coding DNA: TGTGCCAGCAGCTCAACCGGGACAGGTTACGAGCAGTACTTC.

The chain is built from TRBV2 and TRBJ2-7; no clear D gene. Per germline, CDR1 SNHLY and CDR2 FYNNEI. With 5 bases removed from V and 0 bases from J, the gap between germline ends came to 14 bases. The CDR3 loop spans 15 amino acids. The CDR3 here is CASSNPPAHSYEQYF. The CDR3, as DNA: TGTGCCAGCAGTAATCCCCCAGCCCACTCCTACGAGCAGTACTTC.

The V gene is TRBV11-1, the J gene TRBJ2-7; D might be TRBD1 (6 bases). In germline, CDR1 is SGHAT, CDR2 FQDESV (reference sequence). The CDR3 is made up of 13 amino acids. Between the trimmed V and J ends, which lost 3 bases and 5 bases, there was a span of 11 bases. This CDR3 reads CASSFTGSHEQYF. The CDR3 DNA follows: TGTGCCAGCAGCTTCACAGGGTCCCACGAGCAGTACTTC.

V and J are TRBV7-9 and TRBJ1-4; TRBD1 is a possible D gene (5 bases). Trimming shortened V by 2 bases and J by 8 bases, and 18 bases separated the two germline ends. The germline V gene has CDR1 SEHNR and CDR2 FQNEAQ (reference sequence). CDR3 length: 16 amino acids. CDR3 coding DNA: TGTGCCAGCAGCTTAAGTTCGGTGGGCAGGGACGAAAAACTGTTTTTT. Its protein product is CASSLSSVGRDEKLFF.

The gene calls are TRBV27 and TRBJ1-5; maybe TRBD1 (6 bases). In germline, CDR1 is MNHEY, CDR2 SMNVEV (reference sequence). V shed 6 bases and J shed 7 bases, with 19 bases lying between them. The CDR3 is 15 residues long. CDR3 bases: TGTGCCAGCAGGGGGGGCGCAGGGGAAGGACAGCCCCAGCATTTT. Translation: CASRGGAGEGQPQHF.

The CDR3 region is CASSQALEASYEQYF. DNA for the CDR3: TGCGCCAGCAGCCAGGCGCTGGAGGCTAGCTACGAGCAGTACTTC. V gene TRBV4-3 combines with J gene TRBJ2-7, with D possibly matching TRBD2 (5 bases). The CDR3 loop spans 15 amino acids. Trimming pared 3 bases from V and 3 bases from J, leaving 15 bases between. Germline V gene data show CDR1 as LGHNA and CDR2 as YSLEER.

J is TRBJ2-5 and V is TRBV7-9, with D hard to call. Germline assignment: CDR1 SEHNR and CDR2 FQNEAQ (reference sequence). V lost 4 bases to trimming and J lost 3 bases, with 18 bases between them. This CDR3 is built from 16 residues. CDR3 protein: CASSSRKGSKEETQYF. The CDR3 DNA is TGTGCCAGCAGCTCCCGGAAGGGCTCTAAGGAAGAGACCCAGTACTTC.

This chain links TRBV19 with TRBJ2-5, with D hard to call. V was trimmed by 5 bases and J by 2 bases, leaving 9 bases between them. Looked up from germline, CDR1 is LNHDA and CDR2 is SQIVND (reference sequence). The CDR3 extends over 13 amino acids. The CDR3 here is CASSWPEQETQYF. CDR3 nucleotides: TGTGCCAGTAGTTGGCCAGAACAAGAGACCCAGTACTTC.

The J gene is TRBJ2-2, the V gene TRBV9; no firm D call. Germline values: CDR1 SGDLS, CDR2 YYNGEE. Trimming took off 0 bases at V and 10 bases at J, with 4 bases between the two ends. The CDR3 has 11 residues. CDR3 loop: CASSVDVELFF. For the CDR3, the DNA is TGTGCCAGCAGCGTAGATGTGGAGCTGTTTTTT. The complete variable domain, with remaining parts taken from reference TRBV9 and TRBJ2-2, reads DSGVTQTPKHLITATGQRVTLRCSPRSGDLSVYWYQQSLDQGLQFLIQYYNGEERAKGNILERFSAQQFPDLHSELNLSSLELGDSALYFCASSVDVELFFGEGSRLTVL.

The chain links TRBV29-1 to TRBJ1-1, with 9 positions matching TRBD1. CDR3 length equals 14 residues. Germline-derived CDR1 and CDR2 are SQVTM and ANQGSEA. The V gene end was trimmed by 6 bases and the J gene end by 12 bases; junction bases not matched to a gene: 17. The chain's CDR3 is CSVMARDREIATFF. In DNA, the CDR3 is TGCAGCGTGATGGCCCGGGACAGGGAGATCGCGACTTTCTTT.

The chain uses TRBV15 and TRBJ2-1; D is uncertain. Germline CDR1 and CDR2: LNHNV and YYDKDF (reference sequence). V was cut by 0 bases and J by 6 bases, with 12 bases left in between. The CDR3 runs to 15 residues. The CDR3 DNA follows: TGTGCCACCAGCAGAGATAGAGCCCCCTCCAATGAGCAGTTCTTC. As protein: CATSRDRAPSNEQFF.

The chain has TRBV6-5 and TRBJ2-1; 7 nucleotides agree with TRBD2. The junction had 4 bases not matched to a gene; V was cut back by 2 bases and J by 9 bases. In germline, CDR1 is MNHEY, CDR2 SVGAGI. This CDR3 spans 13 amino acids. DNA of the CDR3: TGTGCCAGCAGTTACGGGGAGGGGCCTGAGCAGTTCTTC. Protein sequence: CASSYGEGPEQFF.

The chain combines TRBV27 with TRBJ1-1; TRBD1 might be the D (5 bases). Trimming shortened V by 2 bases and J by 0 bases, and 16 bases separated the two germline ends. The germline gives CDR1 MNHEY, CDR2 SMNVEV (reference sequence). The CDR3 extends over 17 amino acids. The CDR3 region has the DNA TGTGCCAGCAGTTTAGAGGGGTCGGGTGGGGTGAACACTGAAGCTTTCTTT. The encoded protein is CASSLEGSGGVNTEAFF.

The CDR3 reads CASSSDSAGGELFF. The CDR3 region has the DNA TGTGCCAGTAGTTCGGACAGTGCGGGCGGGGAGCTGTTTTTT. The V and J genes are TRBV19 and TRBJ2-2; the D gene is possibly TRBD1 (6 bases). In germline, CDR1 is LNHDA, CDR2 SQIVND (reference sequence). V dropped 5 bases and J dropped 7 bases, with 14 bases sitting between them. This CDR3 comprises 14 residues.